This TCR beta chain was found in a study of blood T cell repertoires in COVID-19. Overall study context: Samples of COVID-19 (acute and convalescent) were obtained from the United States, Italy and Spain.

The CDR3 extends over 16 amino acids. The germline gives CDR1 LNHDA, CDR2 SQIVND (reference sequence). V was pared by 4 bases and J by 0 bases, with 10 bases between. In the original workflow: The authors estimated nucleated cell counts from reference gene primer amplification. Repertoires were generated with immunoSEQ multiplex PCR, while TCRdb's copy carries only in-frame clones and drops some. The D gene and trimming were derived from the DNA, and the V and J assignments and clone size from that table. Found here are about 270,000 clones, approximately 86% of them singletons; the top ten hold roughly 8%.

The sample was peripheral blood. The clonotype comes from a man aged 40-49 years with active or convalescent COVID-19. V is TRBV19 and J is TRBJ2-6; D unresolved. CDR3 sequence reads: CASSSRRGSGANVLTF. DNA for the CDR3: TGTGCCAGTAGTAGCAGACGCGGCTCTGGGGCCAACGTCCTGACTTTC.